These 2 T cell receptor beta chains were sequenced from one sample in a study of T cells in Graves' hyperthyroidism and ophthalmopathy. From RNA transcripts, TCR beta CDR3 regions were amplified. A first-round RT-PCR of the TCR CDR3 used the HTBI primer set. TCRdb reanalysed the multiplex PCR reads using MiXCR and keeps one entry per CDR3 protein. Found here are 450,000 to 650,000 distinct CDR3 sequences, 12% to 15% of them singletons; the top ten hold approximately 6.4%. Sequencing used blood. These receptors were obtained from a young woman with Graves' ophthalmopathy.

This clonotype was observed a few times. This rearrangement joins TRBV11-3 to TRBJ1-1; D perhaps matches TRBD1 (5 bases). Trimming shortened V by 5 bases and J by 3 bases, and 19 bases separated the two germline ends. Germline CDR1 SGHNT, CDR2 YENEEA. The CDR3 contains 16 residues. The CDR3 bases are TGTGCCAGCAGCGGGGGGGGTTTGGGGGTTGACACTGAAGCTTTCTTT. It is translated as CASSGGGLGVDTEAFF.

Only a few counts were recorded for this clonotype. This CDR3 is CASSYSIGGHDEKLFF. In DNA form, the CDR3 reads TGTGCCAGCAGTTACTCGATAGGGGGTCATGATGAAAAACTGTTTTTT. The V gene is TRBV6-2 or TRBV6-3, the J gene TRBJ1-4; a weak D match, TRBD1 (6 bases). With 0 bases removed from V and 6 bases from J, the gap between germline ends came to 14 bases. Germline CDR1 and CDR2: MNHEY and SVGEGT. The CDR3 covers 16 residues.